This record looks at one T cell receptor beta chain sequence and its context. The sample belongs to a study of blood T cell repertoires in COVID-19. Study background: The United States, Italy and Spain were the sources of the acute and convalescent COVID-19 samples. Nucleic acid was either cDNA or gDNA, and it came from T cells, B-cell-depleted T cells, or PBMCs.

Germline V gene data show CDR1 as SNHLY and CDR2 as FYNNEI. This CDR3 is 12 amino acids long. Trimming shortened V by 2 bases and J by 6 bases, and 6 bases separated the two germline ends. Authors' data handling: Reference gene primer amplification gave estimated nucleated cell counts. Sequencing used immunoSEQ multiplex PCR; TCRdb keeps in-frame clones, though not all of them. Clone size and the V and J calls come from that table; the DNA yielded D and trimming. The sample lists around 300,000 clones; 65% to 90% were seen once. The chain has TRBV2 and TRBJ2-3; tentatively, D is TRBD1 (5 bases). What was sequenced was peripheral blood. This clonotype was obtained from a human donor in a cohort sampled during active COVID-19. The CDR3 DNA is TGTGCCAGCAGTGAATCAGGGGATACGCAGTATTTT. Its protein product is CASSESGDTQYF.